A selection of T cell receptor beta chains follows, all from one sample in a study of shared clonotypes between healthy human individuals. Only in-frame clones appear in the TCRdb table, and some are missing; sequencing was by immunoSEQ multiplex PCR. The sample holds 2 million to 2.5 million clones, approximately 94% seen once. The sequenced sample was naive CD4+ T cells sorted from blood. Every receptor here comes from a man aged 18 to 29 in good health. The CDR3 runs from the conserved cysteine through the conserved F or W. The D gene is left open where the match is weak. Size is omitted from some rows. Given values are once, few, many or a class for expanded clones.

D: TRBD2; size: -; V: TRBV18; J: TRBJ2-7; DNA: TGTGCCAGCTCACAGGGACTACCGTACGAGCAGTACTTC; CDR3: CASSQGLPYEQYF
D: -; size: -; V: TRBV19; J: TRBJ1-2; DNA: TGTGCCAGTAGTATCGGGGTAGGCTATGGCTACACCTTC; CDR3: CASSIGVGYGYTF
D: -; size: few; V: TRBV18; J: TRBJ1-2; DNA: TGTGCCAGCTCACCGGGGCAGGACTATGGCTACACCTTC; CDR3: CASSPGQDYGYTF
D: -; size: -; V: TRBV6-5; J: TRBJ2-7; DNA: TGTGCCAGCAGTAAGGGCCCGCTCTACGAGCAGTACTTC; CDR3: CASSKGPLYEQYF
D: TRBD2; size: -; V: TRBV5-1; J: TRBJ2-1; DNA: TGCGCCAGCAGCTTTCTAGCGGGGGGGCCAGATGAGCAGTTCTTC; CDR3: CASSFLAGGPDEQFF
D: TRBD1; size: -; V: TRBV9; J: TRBJ1-2; DNA: TGTGCCAGCAGCGGACAGGGGGACTATGGCTACACCTTC; CDR3: CASSGQGDYGYTF
D: TRBD1; size: -; V: TRBV4-3; J: TRBJ1-5; DNA: TGCGCCAGCAGCCAGGACAGGGGTAGCAATCAGCCCCAGCATTTT; CDR3: CASSQDRGSNQPQHF
D: TRBD1; size: -; V: TRBV29-1; J: TRBJ2-7; DNA: TGCAGCGTTCAACAGGGGCCCTACGAGCAGTACTTC; CDR3: CSVQQGPYEQYF
D: TRBD1; size: -; V: TRBV19; J: TRBJ2-2; DNA: TGTGCCAGTAGGAACAGGGGGGTCTCAACCGGGGAGCTGTTTTTT; CDR3: CASRNRGVSTGELFF
D: TRBD1; size: -; V: TRBV9; J: TRBJ2-7; DNA: TGTGCCAGCAGCGTAGCATTAGACAGGGGGCAGGACGAGCAGTACTTC; CDR3: CASSVALDRGQDEQYF
D: -; size: -; V: TRBV5-8; J: TRBJ1-6; DNA: TGTGCCAGCAGCCGGCCCGGGGGGGACTATAATTCACCCCTCCACTTT; CDR3: CASSRPGGDYNSPLHF
D: TRBD1; size: -; V: TRBV5-4; J: TRBJ1-2; DNA: TGTGCCAGCAGCTCGACCGGGACAGGGTCGTATGGCTACACCTTC; CDR3: CASSSTGTGSYGYTF
D: TRBD2; size: -; V: TRBV9; J: TRBJ2-3; DNA: TGTGCCAGCAGCCGAGCGGGGAACACAGATACGCAGTATTTT; CDR3: CASSRAGNTDTQYF
D: TRBD1; size: -; V: TRBV18; J: TRBJ1-4; DNA: TGTGCCAGCTCACCACCCCAACGGACAGGGTTGATCGGTGAAAAACTGTTTTTT; CDR3: CASSPPQRTGLIGEKLFF
D: TRBD1; size: -; V: TRBV9; J: TRBJ1-4; DNA: TGTGCCAGCAGCGCCCGACAGGGGGGGACTAATGAAAAACTGTTTTTT; CDR3: CASSARQGGTNEKLFF
D: -; size: -; V: TRBV5-1; J: TRBJ2-3; DNA: TGCGCCAGCAGCTTGGATACAGCGGGCTCTCTTTCAGATACGCAGTATTTT; CDR3: CASSLDTAGSLSDTQYF
D: -; size: -; V: TRBV7-9; J: TRBJ2-1; DNA: TGTGCCAGCAGCACCCGGACAGCCAGCTCCTACAATGAGCAGTTCTTC; CDR3: CASSTRTASSYNEQFF
D: -; size: -; V: TRBV27; J: TRBJ2-5; DNA: TGTGCCAGCAACAGAGGGCCGGGGGAGACCCAGTACTTC; CDR3: CASNRGPGETQYF
D: TRBD1; size: -; V: TRBV5-4; J: TRBJ1-4; DNA: TGTGCCAGCAGCTTGTCACAGGGGGCAAGCGAAAAACTGTTTTTT; CDR3: CASSLSQGASEKLFF
D: -; size: -; V: TRBV30; J: TRBJ2-7; DNA: TGTGCCTGGAGTGTCGAGACAGGAGCCTACGAGCAGTACTTC; CDR3: CAWSVETGAYEQYF
D: -; size: -; V: TRBV10-3; J: TRBJ2-7; DNA: TGTGCCATCAGTGTTACGGGACAACTGGGTGAGCAGTACTTC; CDR3: CAISVTGQLGEQYF
D: TRBD2; size: -; V: TRBV30; J: TRBJ2-1; DNA: TGTGCCTGGAGATCAAGGGGCGGACTAGCGGCTTCCTACAATGAGCAGTTCTTC; CDR3: CAWRSRGGLAASYNEQFF
D: -; size: -; V: TRBV7-2; J: TRBJ1-4; DNA: TGTGCCAGCAGCGCCGGGTTTTGGGGGGCGCATTCTAATGAAAAACTGTTTTTT; CDR3: CASSAGFWGAHSNEKLFF
D: TRBD1; size: -; V: TRBV10-3; J: TRBJ2-1; DNA: TGTGCCATCAGTGATGGCAGGGGGAACTACAATGAGCAGTTCTTC; CDR3: CAISDGRGNYNEQFF
D: TRBD1; size: -; V: TRBV19; J: TRBJ2-2; DNA: TGTGCCAGTAGTATGTTGGGGACAGCGAACACCGGGGAGCTGTTTTTT; CDR3: CASSMLGTANTGELFF
D: TRBD2; size: -; V: TRBV6-1; J: TRBJ2-3; DNA: TGTGCCAGCAGTGCCGGAGCCGGGGGGTCCCCAGATACGCAGTATTTT; CDR3: CASSAGAGGSPDTQYF
D: -; size: once; V: TRBV4-1; J: TRBJ1-3; DNA: TGCGCCAGCAGCCAAGATGGGAGAGGGAGGTCTGGAAACACCATATATTTT; CDR3: CASSQDGRGRSGNTIYF
D: TRBD2; size: -; V: TRBV7-2; J: TRBJ2-1; DNA: TGTGCCAGCAGCGCGGGACTAGCGGGAGGGCCTGAGCAGTTCTTC; CDR3: CASSAGLAGGPEQFF
D: TRBD2; size: -; V: TRBV4-3; J: TRBJ2-1; DNA: TGCGCCAGCAGCCAGGACGGACTAGCGGGAGGGTATGAGCAGTTCTTC; CDR3: CASSQDGLAGGYEQFF
D: TRBD1; size: once; V: TRBV30; J: TRBJ2-5; DNA: TGTGCCTGGGCATTGACAGGGGGAGAGACCCAGTACTTC; CDR3: CAWALTGGETQYF
D: TRBD1; size: -; V: TRBV28; J: TRBJ1-5; DNA: TGTGCCAGCAGTTTACAACAGGGGAATCAGCCCCAGCATTTT; CDR3: CASSLQQGNQPQHF
D: -; size: -; V: TRBV19; J: TRBJ2-7; DNA: TGTGCCAGTAGTACCCACCCCGCGACCGAGCAGTACTTC; CDR3: CASSTHPATEQYF
D: TRBD1; size: -; V: TRBV6-6; J: TRBJ2-7; DNA: TGTGCCAGCAGCCGACAGGGGGAGATCTACGAGCAGTACTTC; CDR3: CASSRQGEIYEQYF
D: -; size: -; V: TRBV5-6; J: TRBJ1-2; DNA: TGTGCCAGCAGCTTCTTGACAAGAGCTAACTATGGCTACACCTTC; CDR3: CASSFLTRANYGYTF
D: TRBD1; size: -; V: TRBV2; J: TRBJ1-5; DNA: TGTGCCAGCACTTCTGGACAGGCCGGTAGCAATCAGCCCCAGCATTTT; CDR3: CASTSGQAGSNQPQHF
D: TRBD1; size: -; V: TRBV6-5; J: TRBJ1-1; DNA: TGTGCCAGCAGTTACGCCGGGACAGGGCGCACTGAAGCTTTCTTT; CDR3: CASSYAGTGRTEAFF
D: -; size: -; V: TRBV4-3; J: TRBJ1-2; DNA: TGCGCCAGCAGCCAAGAAATGGCAGACTATGGCTACACCTTC; CDR3: CASSQEMADYGYTF
D: -; size: -; V: TRBV10-2; J: TRBJ2-5; DNA: TGCGCCAGCAGTGTCAGTGGAGGGACCCAGTACTTC; CDR3: CASSVSGGTQYF
D: -; size: -; V: TRBV10-1; J: TRBJ2-3; DNA: TGCGCCAGCAGTGAGTCAGACTTAACTGTGGGCACAGATACGCAGTATTTT; CDR3: CASSESDLTVGTDTQYF
D: -; size: once; V: TRBV6-6; J: TRBJ1-3; DNA: TGTGCCAGCAGTTACGGCCTCCTCGGGCCGGGAAACACCATATATTTT; CDR3: CASSYGLLGPGNTIYF